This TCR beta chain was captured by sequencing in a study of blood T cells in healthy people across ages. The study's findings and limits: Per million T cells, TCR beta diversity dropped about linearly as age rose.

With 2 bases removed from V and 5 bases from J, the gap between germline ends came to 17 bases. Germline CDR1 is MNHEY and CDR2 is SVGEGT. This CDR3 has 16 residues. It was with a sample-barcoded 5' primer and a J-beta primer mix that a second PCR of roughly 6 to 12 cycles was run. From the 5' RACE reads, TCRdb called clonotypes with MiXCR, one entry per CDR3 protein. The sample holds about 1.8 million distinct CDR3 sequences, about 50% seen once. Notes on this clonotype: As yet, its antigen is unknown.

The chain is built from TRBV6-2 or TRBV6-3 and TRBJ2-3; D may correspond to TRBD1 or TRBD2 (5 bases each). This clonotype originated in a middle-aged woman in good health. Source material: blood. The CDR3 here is CASSYIGTPIEDTQYF. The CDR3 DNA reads TGTGCCAGCAGTTACATCGGGACGCCAATTGAAGATACGCAGTATTTT.